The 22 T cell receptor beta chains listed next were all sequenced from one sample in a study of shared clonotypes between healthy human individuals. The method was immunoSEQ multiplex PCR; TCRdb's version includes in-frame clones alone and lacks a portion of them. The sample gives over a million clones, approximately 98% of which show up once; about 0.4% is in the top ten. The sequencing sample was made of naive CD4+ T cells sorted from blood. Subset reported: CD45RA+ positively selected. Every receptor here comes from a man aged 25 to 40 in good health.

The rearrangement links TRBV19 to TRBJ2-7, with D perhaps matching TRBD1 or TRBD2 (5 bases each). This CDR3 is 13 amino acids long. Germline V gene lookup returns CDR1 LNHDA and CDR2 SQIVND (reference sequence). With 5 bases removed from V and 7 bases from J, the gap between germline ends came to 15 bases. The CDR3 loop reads CASSPGPTIEQYF. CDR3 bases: TGTGCCAGTAGTCCGGGACCGACCATTGAGCAGTACTTC. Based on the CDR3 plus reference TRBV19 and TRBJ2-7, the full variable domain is DGGITQSPKYLFRKEGQNVTLSCEQNLNHDAMYWYRQDPGQGLRLIYYSQIVNDFQKGDIAEGYSVSREKKESFPLTVTSAQKNPTAFYLCASSPGPTIEQYFGPGTRLTVT.

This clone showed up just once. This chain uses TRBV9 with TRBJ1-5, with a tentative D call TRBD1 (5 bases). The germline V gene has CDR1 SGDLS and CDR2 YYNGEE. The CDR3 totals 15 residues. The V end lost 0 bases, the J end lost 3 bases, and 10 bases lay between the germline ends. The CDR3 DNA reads TGTGCCAGCAGCGTAGATCCAGGGAACAATCAGCCCCAGCATTTT. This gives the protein CASSVDPGNNQPQHF.

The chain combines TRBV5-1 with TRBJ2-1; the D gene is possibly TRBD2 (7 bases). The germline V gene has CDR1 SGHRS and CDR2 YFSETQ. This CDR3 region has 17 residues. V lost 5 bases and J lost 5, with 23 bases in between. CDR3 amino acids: CASRPPAKQGGDNEQFF. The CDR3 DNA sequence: TGCGCCAGCAGACCCCCCGCCAAACAGGGAGGGGACAATGAGCAGTTCTTC.

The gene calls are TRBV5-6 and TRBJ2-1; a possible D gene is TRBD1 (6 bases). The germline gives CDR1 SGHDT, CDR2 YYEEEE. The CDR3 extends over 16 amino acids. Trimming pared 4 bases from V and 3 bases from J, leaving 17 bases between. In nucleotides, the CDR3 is TGTGCCAGCAGCCCGGATGGGGGCAGGAGCTACAATGAGCAGTTCTTC. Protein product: CASSPDGGRSYNEQFF.

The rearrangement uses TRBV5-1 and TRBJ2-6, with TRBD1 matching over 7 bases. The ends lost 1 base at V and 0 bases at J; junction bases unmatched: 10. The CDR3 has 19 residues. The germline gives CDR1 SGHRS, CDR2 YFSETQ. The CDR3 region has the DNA TGCGCCAGCAGCTTGCGGGCAGGGGGTCCCGGCTCTGGGGCCAACGTCCTGACTTTC. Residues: CASSLRAGGPGSGANVLTF.

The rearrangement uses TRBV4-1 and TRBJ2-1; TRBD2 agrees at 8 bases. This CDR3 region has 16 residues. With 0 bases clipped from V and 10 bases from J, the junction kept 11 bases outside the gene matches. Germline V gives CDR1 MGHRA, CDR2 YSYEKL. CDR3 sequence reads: CASSQDTEAGVREQFF. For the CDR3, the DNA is TGCGCCAGCAGCCAAGATACAGAAGCGGGAGTTCGAGAGCAGTTCTTC.

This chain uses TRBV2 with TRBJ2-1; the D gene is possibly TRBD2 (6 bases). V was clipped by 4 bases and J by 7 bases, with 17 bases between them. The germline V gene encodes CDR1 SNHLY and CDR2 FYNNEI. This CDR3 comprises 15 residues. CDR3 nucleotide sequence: TGTGCCAGCAGTGCAAGCGGGCGAAGGATTAATGAGCAGTTCTTC. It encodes CASSASGRRINEQFF.

The CDR3 loop reads CASSSTRRAYTEAFF. The CDR3 nucleotides read TGTGCCAGCAGCTCAACGAGACGGGCTTACACTGAAGCTTTCTTT. The gene calls are TRBV11-2 and TRBJ1-1; D is unclear. CDR1 and CDR2 (germline): SGHAT, FQNNGV. The CDR3 loop spans 15 amino acids. Trimming took off 4 bases at V and 3 bases at J, with 15 bases between the two ends.

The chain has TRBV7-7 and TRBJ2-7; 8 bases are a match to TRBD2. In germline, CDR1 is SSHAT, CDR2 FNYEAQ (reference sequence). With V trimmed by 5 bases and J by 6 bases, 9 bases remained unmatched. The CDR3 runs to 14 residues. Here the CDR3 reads CASSPGLENVEQYF. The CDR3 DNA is TGTGCCAGCAGCCCGGGACTAGAAAATGTCGAGCAGTACTTC.

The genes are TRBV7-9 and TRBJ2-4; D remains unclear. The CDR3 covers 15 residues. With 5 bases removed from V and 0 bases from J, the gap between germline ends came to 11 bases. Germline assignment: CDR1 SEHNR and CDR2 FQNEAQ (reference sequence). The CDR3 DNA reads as TGTGCCAGCAGCCGAGGATCAGTAGCCAAAAACATTCAGTACTTC. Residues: CASSRGSVAKNIQYF.

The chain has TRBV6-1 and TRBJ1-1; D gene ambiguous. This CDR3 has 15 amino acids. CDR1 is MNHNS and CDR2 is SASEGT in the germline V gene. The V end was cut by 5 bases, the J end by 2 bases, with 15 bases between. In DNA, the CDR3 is TGTGCCAGCAGTTTTGGTAGGGCGGCAAACACTGAAGCTTTCTTT. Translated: CASSFGRAANTEAFF.

CDR3 in amino acids: CASSRRAGETQYF. CDR3 nucleotides: TGTGCCAGCAGCAGGCGGGCCGGGGAGACCCAGTACTTC. This chain connects TRBV5-4 to TRBJ2-5; tentative D call: TRBD2 (5 bases). Trimming cost V 4 bases and J 5 bases, with 12 bases left between them. Germline assignment: CDR1 SGHNT and CDR2 YYREEE (reference sequence). The length of the CDR3 is 13 residues.

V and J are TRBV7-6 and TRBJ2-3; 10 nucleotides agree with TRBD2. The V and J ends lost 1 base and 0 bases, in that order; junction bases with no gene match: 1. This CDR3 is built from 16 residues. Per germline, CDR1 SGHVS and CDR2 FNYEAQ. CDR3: CASSLGGLASTDTQYF. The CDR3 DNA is TGTGCCAGCAGCTTAGGGGGACTAGCGAGCACAGATACGCAGTATTTT.

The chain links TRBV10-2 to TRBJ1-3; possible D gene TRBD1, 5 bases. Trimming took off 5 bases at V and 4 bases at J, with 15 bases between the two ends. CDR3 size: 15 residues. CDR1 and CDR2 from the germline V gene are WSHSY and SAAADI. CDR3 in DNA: TGCGCCAGCAGTCGTGGGGGTCAGCCGGGAAACACCATATATTTT. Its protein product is CASSRGGQPGNTIYF.

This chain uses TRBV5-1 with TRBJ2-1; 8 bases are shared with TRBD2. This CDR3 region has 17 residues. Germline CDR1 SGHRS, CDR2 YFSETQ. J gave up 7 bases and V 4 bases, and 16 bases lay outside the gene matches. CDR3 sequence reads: CASSDTGGRTSGNEQFF. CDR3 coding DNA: TGCGCCAGCAGCGATACGGGCGGGAGGACCTCTGGTAATGAGCAGTTCTTC.

The CDR3 DNA follows: TGTGCCAGCAGCTTATTCTTGACAGGGGGTCTCTACGAGCAGTACTTC. This sequence encodes CASSLFLTGGLYEQYF. The chain recombines TRBV5-6 with TRBJ2-7; 9 nucleotides agree with TRBD1. Per germline, CDR1 SGHDT and CDR2 YYEEEE. The CDR3 totals 16 residues. V trimming: 2 bases; J trimming: 3 bases; junction bases outside the gene matches: 9.

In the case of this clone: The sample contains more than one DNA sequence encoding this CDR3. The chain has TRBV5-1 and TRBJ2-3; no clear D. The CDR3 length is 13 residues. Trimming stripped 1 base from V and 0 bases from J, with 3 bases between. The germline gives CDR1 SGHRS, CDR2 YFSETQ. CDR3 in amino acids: CASSLPSTDTQYF. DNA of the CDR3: TGCGCCAGCAGCTTGCCTAGCACAGATACGCAGTATTTT.

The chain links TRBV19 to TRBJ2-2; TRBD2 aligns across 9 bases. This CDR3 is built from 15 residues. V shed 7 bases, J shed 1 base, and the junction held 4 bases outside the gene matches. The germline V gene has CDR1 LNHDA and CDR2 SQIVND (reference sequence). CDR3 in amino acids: CASTRAGGNTGELFF. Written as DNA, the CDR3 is TGTGCCAGTACGCGAGCGGGAGGGAACACCGGGGAGCTGTTTTTT. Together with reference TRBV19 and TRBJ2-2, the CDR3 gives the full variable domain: DGGITQSPKYLFRKEGQNVTLSCEQNLNHDAMYWYRQDPGQGLRLIYYSQIVNDFQKGDIAEGYSVSREKKESFPLTVTSAQKNPTAFYLCASTRAGGNTGELFFGEGSRLTVL.

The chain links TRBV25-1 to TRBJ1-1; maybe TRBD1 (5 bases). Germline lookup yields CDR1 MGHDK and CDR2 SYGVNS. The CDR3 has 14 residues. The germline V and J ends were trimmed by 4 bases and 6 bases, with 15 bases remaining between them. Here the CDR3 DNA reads TGTGCCAGCAGTGTTACGGACGGGGCGGCTGAAGCTTTCTTT. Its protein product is CASSVTDGAAEAFF.

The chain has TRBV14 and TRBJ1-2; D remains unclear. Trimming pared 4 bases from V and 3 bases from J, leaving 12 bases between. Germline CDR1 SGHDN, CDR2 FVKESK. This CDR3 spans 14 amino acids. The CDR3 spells CASSRLGAYYGYTF. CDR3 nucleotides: TGTGCCAGCAGCCGTCTTGGAGCTTACTATGGCTACACCTTC. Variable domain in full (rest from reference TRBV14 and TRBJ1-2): EAGVTQFPSHSVIEKGQTVTLRCDPISGHDNLYWYRRVMGKEIKFLLHFVKESKQDESGMPNNRFLAERTGGTYSTLKVQPAELEDSGVYFCASSRLGAYYGYTFGSGTRLTVV.

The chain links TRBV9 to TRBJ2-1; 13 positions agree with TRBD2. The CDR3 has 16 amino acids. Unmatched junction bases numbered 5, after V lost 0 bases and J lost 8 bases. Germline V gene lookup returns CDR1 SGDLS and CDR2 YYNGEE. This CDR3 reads CASSVGTSGSYYEQFF. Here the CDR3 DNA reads TGTGCCAGCAGCGTAGGGACTAGCGGGAGTTACTATGAGCAGTTCTTC. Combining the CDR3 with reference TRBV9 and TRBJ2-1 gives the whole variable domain DSGVTQTPKHLITATGQRVTLRCSPRSGDLSVYWYQQSLDQGLQFLIQYYNGEERAKGNILERFSAQQFPDLHSELNLSSLELGDSALYFCASSVGTSGSYYEQFFGPGTRLTVL.

In DNA, the CDR3 is TGTGCCAGCAGTTTACAGGGTGGTAAGGGCAATCAGCCCCAGCATTTT. It yields the protein CASSLQGGKGNQPQHF. This sequence joins TRBV28 and TRBJ1-5, with D tentatively TRBD1 (5 bases). Trimming removed 2 bases from V and 2 bases from J, with 13 bases in between. The CDR3 has 16 amino acids. Germline V gene sequence: CDR1 MDHEN, CDR2 SYDVKM.